The rows below give T cell receptor beta chains drawn from one sample of a study of blood T cell repertoires in COVID-19. Sequencing was performed with immunoSEQ multiplex PCR; in TCRdb, only in-frame clones are kept and a portion is missing. This table has some 53,000 clones, more than 85% appearing once. The material sequenced was peripheral blood. These receptors were obtained from a human donor with active COVID-19. The donor label of this sample is uncertain. Each CDR3 is given with its conserved first and last residue. D genes are given only for firm matches. A row's size may be missing; if present it is once, few, many or a size class.

J gene | V gene | clone size | D gene | CDR3 DNA | CDR3 protein
TRBJ2-2 | TRBV19 | NA | TRBD2 | TGTGCCAGTATCCCCACGACTAGCTTTGGGGGGAACACCGGGGAGCTGTTTTTT | CASIPTTSFGGNTGELFF
TRBJ2-3 | TRBV25-1 | NA | NA | TGTGCCAGCAGTGAATCAGTTGTCCCAGATACGCAGTATTTT | CASSESVVPDTQYF
TRBJ2-1 | TRBV2 | NA | NA | TGTGCCAGCCGTAAGACAGGTAACTACAATGAGCAGTTCTTC | CASRKTGNYNEQFF
TRBJ1-2 | TRBV7-2 | NA | NA | TGTGCCAGCAGCTTAGAGACAGCTAACTATGGCTACACCTTC | CASSLETANYGYTF
TRBJ2-1 | TRBV7-3 | NA | TRBD2 | TGTGCCAGCAGCTTAAGGACTAGCGGGGGGGCCAGTATTGATGAGCAGTTCTTC | CASSLRTSGGASIDEQFF
TRBJ2-2 | TRBV27 | NA | NA | TGTGCCAGCAGTTACCAGGGGAACACCGGGGAGCTGTTTTTT | CASSYQGNTGELFF
TRBJ1-2 | TRBV5-1 | NA | NA | TGCGCCAGCAGCCCCAATCAGGTGGGGGGAAGATGGGGCTACACCTTC | CASSPNQVGGRWGYTF
TRBJ2-7 | TRBV5-4 | NA | TRBD2 | TGTGCCAGCAGCTTGGCCCCAATAGGGGCGGGGGGGCCTCCCTACGAGCAGTACTTC | CASSLAPIGAGGPPYEQYF
TRBJ2-2 | TRBV10-2 | NA | TRBD2 | TGCGCCAGCAGTGAGAGCAAAATGGCGGGGGGCACCGGGGAGCTGTTTTTT | CASSESKMAGGTGELFF
TRBJ2-3 | TRBV6-1 | NA | TRBD1 | TGTGCCAGCAGTGGGTGGGATCCGGGACAGGGGTCTCGCACAGATACGCAGTATTTT | CASSGWDPGQGSRTDTQYF
TRBJ1-6 | TRBV11-2 | few | NA | TGTGCCAGCAGCTTAGTGGTATCGGAGGGGTTCTATAATTCACCCCTCCACTTT | CASSLVVSEGFYNSPLHF
TRBJ1-1 | TRBV6-4 | NA | NA | TGTGCCAGCAGTCAGGAAATGAACACTGAAGCTTTCTTT | CASSQEMNTEAFF
TRBJ1-2 | TRBV14 | NA | NA | TGTGCCAGCAGCCAAGAAGGGGGACAAAGTAACTATGGCTACACCTTC | CASSQEGGQSNYGYTF
TRBJ1-2 | TRBV6-1 | few | NA | TGTGCCAGCAGTGAAGGTTTGGGTTTTTCGGGTGGCTACACCTTC | CASSEGLGFSGGYTF
TRBJ2-7 | TRBV19 | NA | NA | TGTGCCAGTAGTATTTATCTAAGGAGCGAGCAGTACTTC | CASSIYLRSEQYF
TRBJ1-1 | TRBV7-9 | NA | TRBD1 | TGTGCCAGCAGCCAGGACAGGGCCCTGAACACTGAAGCTTTCTTT | CASSQDRALNTEAFF
TRBJ1-2 | TRBV7-6 | NA | NA | TGTGCCAGCAGCTTAGGGATAGGGGGTGACTATGGCTACACCTTC | CASSLGIGGDYGYTF
TRBJ2-7 | TRBV6-2/TRBV6-3 | NA | TRBD2 | TGTGCCAGCAGTTACCCCCGGGGGGGGGCCTACGAGCAGTACTTC | CASSYPRGGAYEQYF
TRBJ1-1 | TRBV29-1 | NA | NA | TGCAGCGTTGAAGATCAACAGAAGGGGACTGAAGCTTTCTTT | CSVEDQQKGTEAFF
TRBJ2-6 | TRBV24-1 | once | NA | TGTGCCACCAGTGGGGGGCGAGGGGCCAACGTCCTGACTTTC | CATSGGRGANVLTF
TRBJ2-5 | TRBV5-4 | NA | NA | TGTGCCAGCAGCTTGGCACAGGTGGTAGAGACCCAGTACTTC | CASSLAQVVETQYF
TRBJ2-5 | TRBV5-1 | NA | NA | TGCGCCAGCAGCGATAGACAATCGGAGACCCAGTACTTC | CASSDRQSETQYF
TRBJ1-6 | TRBV7-2 | NA | NA | TGTGCCAGCAGCTTATCCGGGGGGGCGCTTAATTCACCCCTCCACTTT | CASSLSGGALNSPLHF
TRBJ2-3 | TRBV5-4 | NA | NA | TGTGCCAGCAGCCCTCGGGGGACCAACACAGATACGCAGTATTTT | CASSPRGTNTDTQYF
TRBJ1-4 | TRBV5-1 | NA | NA | TGCGCCAGCAGACCGTACAGCACAACTAATGAAAAACTGTTTTTT | CASRPYSTTNEKLFF
TRBJ1-2 | TRBV10-2 | NA | NA | TGCGCCAGCAGCCCCCCATGGGAAGGGAGGGATGGCTACACCTTC | CASSPPWEGRDGYTF
TRBJ2-2 | TRBV7-6 | NA | NA | TGTGCCAGCAGCTTACAACAGGCGCAAGGAGGGGAGCTGTTTTTT | CASSLQQAQGGELFF
TRBJ1-1 | TRBV18 | NA | TRBD1 | TGTGCCAGCTCACCAGGACAGGGTAACACTGAAGCTTTCTTT | CASSPGQGNTEAFF
TRBJ2-7 | TRBV19 | NA | TRBD1 | TGTGCCAGTAGAGGCCAGGGGGCCTACGAGCAGTACTTC | CASRGQGAYEQYF
TRBJ1-5 | TRBV27 | NA | TRBD1 | TGTGCCAGCAGTGACAGGGACAGGGGGCTTAGTCAGCCCCAGCATTTT | CASSDRDRGLSQPQHF
TRBJ1-4 | TRBV27 | NA | NA | TGTGCCAGCAACGACGGGGGGGAAAAACTGTTTTTT | CASNDGGEKLFF
TRBJ1-5 | TRBV11-2 | once | NA | TGTGCCAGCAGCTTAAACGCGGGGAACAATCAGCCCCAGCATTTT | CASSLNAGNNQPQHF
TRBJ2-2 | TRBV4-2 | NA | TRBD2 | TGTGCCAGCAGCCAAGGAAGGATAGCGGGGTCCGGGGAGCTGTTTTTT | CASSQGRIAGSGELFF
TRBJ2-3 | TRBV7-6 | NA | TRBD2 | TGTGCCAGCAGCCTAGCGGGGGGGCAAGCAGATACGCAGTATTTT | CASSLAGGQADTQYF
TRBJ1-1 | TRBV7-2 | few | NA | TGTGCCAGCAGCTTAGACAGGGAGGCTTTCTTT | CASSLDREAFF
TRBJ2-3 | TRBV7-9 | NA | TRBD2 | TGTGCCAGCCAATCGTTTAGCGGGGCCTACACAGATACGCAGTATTTT | CASQSFSGAYTDTQYF
TRBJ2-1 | TRBV4-3 | NA | NA | TGCGCCAGCAGCCAGGGGGGAGGTGAGCAGTTCTTC | CASSQGGGEQFF
TRBJ1-5 | TRBV2 | NA | NA | TGTGCCAGCATTCTCGCTGTGGGAGGCAATCAGCCCCAGCATTTT | CASILAVGGNQPQHF
TRBJ2-3 | TRBV4-2 | NA | NA | TGTGCCAGCAGCCAAACTAGCACCGGTACGCAGTATTTT | CASSQTSTGTQYF
TRBJ2-3 | TRBV7-2 | NA | TRBD2 | TGTGCCAGCAGCTTAGCGCTAGCGGGCACAGATACGCAGTATTTT | CASSLALAGTDTQYF
TRBJ2-5 | TRBV18 | NA | TRBD2 | TGTGCCAGCTCACCCCTAGCGGGGGGTCCCCAAGAGACCCAGTACTTC | CASSPLAGGPQETQYF
TRBJ2-1 | TRBV11-3 | NA | TRBD2 | TGTGCCAGCAGCTTAGGGGCCTACGGGGGGTACAATGAGCAGTTCTTC | CASSLGAYGGYNEQFF
TRBJ2-7 | TRBV6-5 | NA | NA | TGTGCCAGCAGTCTCGCCACGCAGGGCGAGCAGTACTTC | CASSLATQGEQYF